This T cell receptor (beta chain) appears in the sequencing data of a study of regulatory T cells in long-lasting Graves disease. Overall study findings and caveats: With persistent disease, TRBV28, TRBJ1-2 and TRBJ2-5 were the favored segments. Rather than thyroid tissue, only peripheral blood underwent study.

This CDR3 has 17 amino acids. Trimming shortened V by 5 bases and J by 1 base, and 21 bases separated the two germline ends. Germline CDR1 MNHEY, CDR2 SVGEGT. The time point here: persistent/refractory GD, antithyroid drugs over 5 years with positive TRAb. There was RNA extracted from PBMCs, and the TCR library was made from it. Notes on this clonotype: Its matching antigen is unknown.

Combining iRepertoire HTBI primers with Arm-PCR of CDR3 regions, the authors built TCR beta libraries. TCRdb called the multiplex PCR reads again in MiXCR, with one record for every CDR3 protein. The sample lists fewer than 450,000 distinct CDR3 sequences; 23% were seen once. The receptor was derived from a female donor with Graves disease. Sequencing was performed on peripheral blood mononuclear cells (PBMCs), taken when the disease was refractory, from a patient treated with antithyroid drugs. The chain employs TRBV6-2 or TRBV6-3 and TRBJ2-7; tentatively, D is TRBD2 (5 bases). The CDR3 DNA sequence: TGTGCCAGCAGTCGAGCTCTGAACGGAGGAAGGTCCTACGAGCAGTACTTC. Translating gives CASSRALNGGRSYEQYF.